Below, 31 T cell receptor beta chains from the same sample are listed, as sequenced in a study of PD-L1 blockade in urothelial cancer. Time point specified: peripheral blood 6 weeks after treatment start. Method: immunoSEQ multiplex PCR; TCRdb's copy keeps in-frame clones and lacks some. In the table there are around 110,000 clones, around 89% of which are singletons. Sample: PBMCs, taken around atezolizumab (anti-PD-L1) treatment. The receptors were sampled from a man aged 55-75 years with urothelial cancer.

V gene TRBV21-1 combines with J gene TRBJ2-7; TRBD2 is taken as the D call from the table, unchecked against the DNA. TRBV21-1 is termed a pseudogene. The CDR3 is 15 amino acids. The CDR3: CASSKGGEVTYEQYF. As DNA, the CDR3 is TGTGCCAGCAGCAAAGGAGGGGAGGTAACCTACGAGCAGTACTTC.

The genes are TRBV7-2 and TRBJ2-5, with 13 bases fitting TRBD2. Germline V gene sequence: CDR1 SGHTA, CDR2 FQGNSA. CDR3 length: 14 amino acids. V lost 4 bases, J lost 7 bases, and 3 bases stayed unmatched. CDR3 residues: CASSSTSGGGTQYF. DNA of the CDR3: TGTGCCAGCAGCTCTACTAGCGGGGGGGGGACCCAGTACTTC. Drawing the rest from reference TRBV7-2 and TRBJ2-5, the complete variable domain is GAGVSQSPSNKVTEKGKDVELRCDPISGHTALYWYRQSLGQGLEFLIYFQGNSAPDKSGLPSDRFSAERTGGSVSTLTIQRTQQEDSAVYLCASSSTSGGGTQYFGPGTRLLVL.

CDR3 nucleotide sequence: TGCGCCAGCAGCTTGTCTTCGGGAGCAACTAATGAAAAACTGTTTTTT. Protein sequence: CASSLSSGATNEKLFF. V usage is TRBV5-1 and J usage is TRBJ1-4; D gene uncertain. The CDR3 covers 16 residues. V gave up 1 base and J gave up 0 bases, with 10 bases separating them. Germline values: CDR1 SGHRS, CDR2 YFSETQ.

The V call is TRBV5-1, the J call TRBJ2-1; maybe TRBD1 (6 bases). The CDR3 is 18 amino acids. The V end was cut by 0 bases, the J end by 3 bases, with 19 bases between. Germline loops: CDR1 SGHRS, CDR2 YFSETQ. The CDR3 DNA reads TGCGCCAGCAGCTTGGCCTTATCCCGCGCAGGGGTCTACAATGAGCAGTTCTTC. Translating it yields CASSLALSRAGVYNEQFF.

The chain has TRBV9 and TRBJ2-7; 9 bases line up with TRBD2. The CDR3 sequence is 15 residues long. J lost 2 bases, V lost 5 bases, and 8 bases had no gene match. Looked up from germline, CDR1 is SGDLS and CDR2 is YYNGEE. This CDR3 reads CASSRSGSVAYEQYF. CDR3 bases: TGTGCCAGCAGTCGTAGCGGGAGTGTGGCCTACGAGCAGTACTTC.

The chain carries TRBV5-4 and TRBJ2-1; D possibly corresponds to TRBD2 (5 bases). The germline V gene has CDR1 SGHNT and CDR2 YYREEE (reference sequence). The CDR3 consists of 13 residues. V lost 0 bases and J 9 bases, leaving 10 bases between the germline ends. CDR3 sequence reads: CASSLVGVPEQFF. The CDR3, as DNA: TGTGCCAGCAGCTTGGTCGGGGTCCCTGAGCAGTTCTTC.

The genes are TRBV19 and TRBJ1-5, with 7 bases that match TRBD1. Unmatched junction bases numbered 14, after V lost 6 bases and J lost 6 bases. In germline, CDR1 is LNHDA, CDR2 SQIVND (reference sequence). The CDR3 covers 16 residues. The CDR3 spells CASSPEAGGIVQPQHF. In DNA, the CDR3 is TGTGCCAGTAGCCCAGAGGCAGGGGGTATAGTTCAGCCCCAGCATTTT.

In its sample, this clone was seen once. V and J are TRBV28 and TRBJ1-1; tentative D call: TRBD1 (6 bases). CDR1 MDHEN and CDR2 SYDVKM come from the germline V gene. V shed 2 bases and J shed 4 bases, with 11 bases lying between them. There are 14 residues in the CDR3. The CDR3 is CASSLPGQFTEAFF. In DNA form, the CDR3 reads TGTGCCAGCAGTTTACCCGGACAGTTCACTGAAGCTTTCTTT.

This clone was counted only a few times. J is TRBJ1-1 and V is TRBV9, with TRBD1 matching 10 bases. CDR3 length: 15 residues. Germline assignment: CDR1 SGDLS and CDR2 YYNGEE. With V trimmed by 3 bases and J by 2 bases, 4 bases remained unmatched. The DNA of the CDR3 is TGTGCCAGCAGCGAATGGGACAGGGGTAACACTGAAGCTTTCTTT. This gives the protein CASSEWDRGNTEAFF. Complete variable domain (other parts from reference TRBV9 and TRBJ1-1): DSGVTQTPKHLITATGQRVTLRCSPRSGDLSVYWYQQSLDQGLQFLIQYYNGEERAKGNILERFSAQQFPDLHSELNLSSLELGDSALYFCASSEWDRGNTEAFFGQGTRLTVV.

This sequence joins TRBV5-5 and TRBJ2-3; D call uncertain. The CDR3 is 12 residues long. The germline gives CDR1 SGHKS, CDR2 YYEKEE (reference sequence). Trimming removed 2 bases at V and 7 bases at J, with 8 bases between. The CDR3 protein is CASSLSLNTQYF. Here the CDR3 DNA reads TGTGCCAGCAGCTTAAGCCTGAATACGCAGTATTTT.

The chain links TRBV30 to TRBJ2-5; possibly TRBD2 for D (5 bases). V lost 5 bases and J 4 bases, leaving 11 bases between the germline ends. Germline lookup yields CDR1 GTSNPN and CDR2 SVGIG (reference sequence). The length of the CDR3 is 12 residues. The CDR3 protein is CAWGRARETQYF. The CDR3 DNA is TGTGCCTGGGGGCGGGCGAGAGAGACCCAGTACTTC.

V usage is TRBV7-3 and J usage is TRBJ2-2, with D unresolved. This CDR3 has 14 amino acids. CDR1 and CDR2 from the germline V gene are SGHTA and FQGTGA. Trimming removed 6 bases at V and 4 bases at J, with 12 bases between. The CDR3 nucleotides are TGTGCCAGCAGTCCAAACTCGGTCACCGGGGAGCTGTTTTTT. This encodes CASSPNSVTGELFF.

V is TRBV19 and J is TRBJ1-4; the D is unclear. Germline CDR1 is LNHDA and CDR2 is SQIVND (reference sequence). The CDR3 has 13 residues. The V end was cut by 7 bases, the J end by 8 bases, with 14 bases between. The CDR3 sequence: CASTNPPREKLFF. For the CDR3, the DNA is TGTGCCAGTACGAACCCCCCTAGGGAAAAACTGTTTTTT. Complete variable domain (other parts from reference TRBV19 and TRBJ1-4): DGGITQSPKYLFRKEGQNVTLSCEQNLNHDAMYWYRQDPGQGLRLIYYSQIVNDFQKGDIAEGYSVSREKKESFPLTVTSAQKNPTAFYLCASTNPPREKLFFGSGTQLSVL.

The chain carries TRBV4-1 and TRBJ1-3; D not certain. Germline V lookup: CDR1 MGHRA, CDR2 YSYEKL. The CDR3 is 15 amino acids. V was pared by 0 bases and J by 4 bases, with 10 bases between. For the CDR3, the DNA is TGCGCCAGCAGCCAAGATCGAGGGCAAGGAAACACCATATATTTT. Protein sequence: CASSQDRGQGNTIYF.

V is TRBV15 and J is TRBJ1-5; the D gene is possibly TRBD1 (6 bases). Trimming pared 8 bases from V and 4 bases from J, leaving 12 bases between. The CDR3 length is 13 residues. Germline V gives CDR1 LNHNV, CDR2 YYDKDF (reference sequence). In DNA, the CDR3 is TGTGCCACCGGGGGGGCTGCAAATCAGCCCCAGCATTTT. It translates to CATGGAANQPQHF.

This clone was detected only a few times. The V call is TRBV5-1, the J call TRBJ2-1; 9 positions agree with TRBD2. Losses at the gene ends were 5 bases for V and 4 bases for J; bases not matched to a gene: 10. CDR1 SGHRS and CDR2 YFSETQ come from the germline V gene. CDR3 length equals 16 residues. CDR3 sequence (DNA): TGCGCCAGCAGGCTGGAACCAACTAGCGGGTACAATGAGCAGTTCTTC. Its translation: CASRLEPTSGYNEQFF.

This chain connects TRBV18 to TRBJ2-2, with D perhaps matching TRBD1 (5 bases). This CDR3 contains 15 residues. Trimming took 0 bases from V and 1 from J, leaving 6 bases between them. The V gene's germline CDR1 is KGHSH and CDR2 LQKENI. Here the CDR3 DNA reads TGTGCCAGCTCACCACCAGGACAGAACACCGGGGAGCTGTTTTTT. It yields the protein CASSPPGQNTGELFF.

The genes are TRBV2 and TRBJ2-5; the D gene is possibly TRBD2 (7 bases). V was clipped by 8 bases and J by 6 bases, with 16 bases between them. The CDR3 extends over 13 amino acids. CDR1 is SNHLY, CDR2 FYNNEI, per germline. CDR3 sequence: CASEGGVLKTQYF. The CDR3 DNA reads as TGTGCCAGCGAAGGGGGGGTTTTGAAGACCCAGTACTTC.

V is TRBV11-3 and J is TRBJ2-3; maybe TRBD1 (5 bases). Trimming cost V 5 bases and J 2 bases, with 8 bases left between them. Germline loops: CDR1 SGHNT, CDR2 YENEEA. This CDR3 comprises 13 residues. The CDR3 protein is CASSDSTTDTQYF. CDR3 DNA sequence: TGTGCCAGCAGCGACAGTACCACAGATACGCAGTATTTT. Looking up the rest from reference TRBV11-3 and TRBJ2-3 gives the full variable domain: EAGVVQSPRYKIIEKKQPVAFWCNPISGHNTLYWYLQNLGQGPELLIRYENEEAVDDSQLPKDRFSAERLKGVDSTLKIQPAELGDSAVYLCASSDSTTDTQYFGPGTRLTVL.

This clone showed up just once. The chain carries TRBV28 and TRBJ1-1; D gene uncertain. The germline CDR1 and CDR2 sequences are MDHEN and SYDVKM. V was cut by 5 bases and J by 1 base, with 5 bases left in between. The CDR3 has 12 amino acids. The CDR3 bases are TGTGCCAGCAGTCCCTGGAACACTGAAGCTTTCTTT. This translates into CASSPWNTEAFF. Using reference TRBV28 and TRBJ1-1 for the parts outside the CDR3, the full variable domain is DVKVTQSSRYLVKRTGEKVFLECVQDMDHENMFWYRQDPGLGLRLIYFSYDVKMKEKGDIPEGYSVSREKKERFSLILESASTNQTSMYLCASSPWNTEAFFGQGTRLTVV.

This clone was counted once. The chain is built from TRBV5-1 and TRBJ1-3, with TRBD1 as a possible D gene (6 bases). V lost 4 bases and J lost 3, with 11 bases in between. The CDR3 runs 14 residues. CDR1 is SGHRS, CDR2 YFSETQ, per germline. CDR3 DNA sequence: TGCGCCAGCAGCGCAGGGGTTGATGGAAACACCATATATTTT. Amino acid sequence: CASSAGVDGNTIYF.

This chain links TRBV5-1 with TRBJ2-3; 9 positions match TRBD1. The ends lost 3 bases at V and 2 bases at J; junction bases unmatched: 7. The germline CDR1 and CDR2 sequences are SGHRS and YFSETQ. The CDR3 extends over 16 amino acids. In DNA form, the CDR3 reads TGCGCCAGCAGCTACTCGACAGGGGGGATCACAGATACGCAGTATTTT. It is translated as CASSYSTGGITDTQYF.

The chain uses TRBV5-1 and TRBJ2-7; TRBD1 might be the D (6 bases). V lost 7 bases and J lost 2, with 13 bases in between. The CDR3 is made up of 13 amino acids. Germline lookup yields CDR1 SGHRS and CDR2 YFSETQ. The CDR3 nucleotides read TGCGCCAGCGCCGACAGGTTGGCCTACGAGCAGTACTTC. Amino acid sequence: CASADRLAYEQYF.

This chain joins TRBV10-3 and TRBJ2-3, with D hard to call. V lost 4 bases to trimming and J lost 7 bases, with 15 bases between them. CDR1 and CDR2 from the germline V gene are ENHRY and SYGVKD. The CDR3 is 14 amino acids. The CDR3 region is CAISGVGQPNTQYF. Here the CDR3 DNA reads TGTGCCATCAGTGGGGTTGGGCAGCCTAATACGCAGTATTTT.

This chain joins TRBV7-2 and TRBJ1-5; D might be TRBD1 (5 bases). Trimming took off 5 bases at V and 6 bases at J, with 11 bases between the two ends. The CDR3 is made up of 13 amino acids. The germline CDR1 and CDR2 sequences are SGHTA and FQGNSA. The CDR3 region is CASSPRVGQPQHF. Here the CDR3 DNA reads TGTGCCAGCAGCCCCAGGGTTGGTCAGCCCCAGCATTTT.

This chain links TRBV11-2 with TRBJ2-5, with 9 nucleotides matching TRBD2. The CDR3 runs to 17 residues. V shed 2 bases and J 5 bases; nucleotides not matched to a gene: 12. Germline V CDR1 and CDR2: SGHAT, FQNNGV. The CDR3, as DNA: TGTGCCAGCAGCTTAAGGGGGAAGGAAGCGGGGGGCGAGACCCAGTACTTC. Its protein is CASSLRGKEAGGETQYF.

CDR3 region: CASSFPGQGEAFF. CDR3 DNA sequence: TGTGCCAGCAGCTTCCCGGGACAGGGTGAAGCTTTCTTT. The chain couples TRBV11-2 to TRBJ1-1; 9 bases map to TRBD1. In germline, CDR1 is SGHAT, CDR2 FQNNGV. Trimming removed 3 bases from V and 7 bases from J; junction bases left unmatched: 3. The CDR3 length is 13 residues.

J is TRBJ2-1 and V is TRBV16, with D perhaps TRBD1 (6 bases). Germline loops: CDR1 KGHSY, CDR2 FQNENV. V was trimmed by 3 bases and J by 6 bases, leaving 9 bases between them. The CDR3 is 13 residues long. CDR3 region: CASSQGAGNEQFF. CDR3 nucleotide sequence: TGTGCCAGCAGCCAGGGGGCAGGCAATGAGCAGTTCTTC. The whole variable domain, filled in from reference TRBV16 and TRBJ2-1, reads GEEVAQTPKHLVRGEGQKAKLYCAPIKGHSYVFWYQQVLKNEFKFLISFQNENVFDETGMPKERFSAKCLPNSPCSLEIQATKLEDSAVYFCASSQGAGNEQFFGPGTRLTVL.

The chain couples TRBV10-3 to TRBJ2-3; 12 bases match TRBD2. This CDR3 contains 15 residues. CDR1 and CDR2 from the germline V gene are ENHRY and SYGVKD. The trim removed 8 bases at V and 5 bases at J, leaving 8 bases unmatched. For the CDR3, the DNA is TGTGCCATCGCGGCGACTAGCGGGGGCCAAGATACGCAGTATTTT. Translated: CAIAATSGGQDTQYF.

This CDR3 reads CASRGSGRETQYF. CDR3 nucleotide sequence: TGTGCCAGCAGGGGTAGCGGCCGAGAGACCCAGTACTTC. The chain couples TRBV27 to TRBJ2-5, with D perhaps matching TRBD2 (6 bases). With 6 bases removed from V and 4 bases from J, the gap between germline ends came to 12 bases. The CDR3 runs 13 residues. Germline V gene lookup returns CDR1 MNHEY and CDR2 SMNVEV (reference sequence).

The count of this clone is one. The chain carries TRBV7-2 and TRBJ2-7; D might be TRBD1 (5 bases). This CDR3 spans 14 amino acids. Germline V gene lookup returns CDR1 SGHTA and CDR2 FQGNSA. The V gene lost 3 bases and the J gene lost 3 bases, with 12 bases spanning the gap. The CDR3 reads CASSFRRTGYEQYF. The CDR3 bases are TGTGCCAGCAGCTTTCGAAGAACAGGCTACGAGCAGTACTTC.